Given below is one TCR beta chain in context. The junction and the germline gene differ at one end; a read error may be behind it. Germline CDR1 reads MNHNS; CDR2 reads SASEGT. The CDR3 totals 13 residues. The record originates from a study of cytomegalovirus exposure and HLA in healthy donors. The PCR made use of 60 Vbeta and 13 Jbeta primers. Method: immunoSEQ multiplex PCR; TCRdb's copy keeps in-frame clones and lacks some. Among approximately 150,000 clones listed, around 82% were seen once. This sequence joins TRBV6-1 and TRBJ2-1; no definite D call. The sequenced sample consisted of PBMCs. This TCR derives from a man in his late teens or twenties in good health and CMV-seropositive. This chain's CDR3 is CASREGQYNEQFF. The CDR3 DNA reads TGTGCCAGCAGAGAAGGCCAGTACAATGAGCAGTTCTTC.